This T cell receptor beta chain stems from a study of OX40 agonist ivuxolimab in advanced cancers. Generated by immunoSEQ multiplex PCR, the TCRdb table keeps only in-frame clones and is missing some. In the table there are roughly 80,000 clones, 90% to 95% of which are singletons. The trim removed 3 bases at V and 6 bases at J, leaving 13 bases unmatched. CDR1 SGHDT and CDR2 YYEEEE come from the germline V gene. This CDR3 has 16 residues. Patients with a history of autoimmune disease or on systemic immunosuppression were excluded. The sequenced sample was CD4+ or CD8+ T cells sorted from blood, obtained in a trial of the OX40 agonist ivuxolimab. The rearrangement joins TRBV5-6 to TRBJ2-3, with 7 bases aligning to TRBD1. The sequence was collected from an adult with an advanced solid tumor such as melanoma, head and neck, liver or kidney cancer. CDR3 coding DNA: TGTGCCAGCAGCTCACGGACAGGAGGCAGAGGGGATACGCAGTATTTT. It is translated as CASSSRTGGRGDTQYF.